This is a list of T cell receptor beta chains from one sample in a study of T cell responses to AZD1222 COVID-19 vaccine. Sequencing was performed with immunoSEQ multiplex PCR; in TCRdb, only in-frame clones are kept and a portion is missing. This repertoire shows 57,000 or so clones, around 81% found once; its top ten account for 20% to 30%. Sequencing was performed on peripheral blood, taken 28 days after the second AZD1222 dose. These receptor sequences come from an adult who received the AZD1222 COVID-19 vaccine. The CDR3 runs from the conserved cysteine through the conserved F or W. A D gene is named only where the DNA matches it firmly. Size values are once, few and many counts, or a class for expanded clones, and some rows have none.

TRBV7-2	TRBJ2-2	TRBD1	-	CASSRQGSGELFF	TGTGCCAGCAGCCGACAGGGCTCCGGGGAGCTGTTTTTT
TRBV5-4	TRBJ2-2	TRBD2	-	CASSLERTSYTGELFF	TGTGCCAGCAGCTTGGAACGGACTAGCTACACCGGGGAGCTGTTTTTT
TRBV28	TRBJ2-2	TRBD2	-	CASSSAGAENTGELFF	TGTGCCAGCAGTTCAGCGGGGGCCGAAAACACCGGGGAGCTGTTTTTT
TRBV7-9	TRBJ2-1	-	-	CASSLPEGKNEQFF	TGTGCCAGCAGCTTACCTGAGGGGAAAAATGAGCAGTTCTTC
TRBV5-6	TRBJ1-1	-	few	CASSLKGNTEAFF	TGTGCCAGCAGCTTGAAGGGGAACACTGAAGCTTTCTTT
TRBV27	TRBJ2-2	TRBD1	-	CASSLRDRGTGELFF	TGTGCCAGCAGCCTCCGGGACAGGGGCACCGGGGAGCTGTTTTTT
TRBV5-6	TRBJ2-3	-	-	CASSSIEGNTDTQYF	TGTGCCAGCAGCTCAATAGAGGGAAACACAGATACGCAGTATTTT
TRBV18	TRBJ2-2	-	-	CASSPPKNTGELFF	TGTGCCAGCTCACCACCCAAGAACACCGGGGAGCTGTTTTTT
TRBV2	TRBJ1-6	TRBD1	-	CASSERDSRNSPLHF	TGTGCCAGCAGTGAAAGGGACAGCCGTAATTCACCCCTCCACTTT
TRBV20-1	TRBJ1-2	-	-	CSASGQLYGYTF	TGCAGTGCTAGTGGCCAGCTCTATGGCTACACCTTC
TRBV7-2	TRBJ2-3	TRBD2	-	CASSPPSGRGDTQYF	TGTGCCAGCAGCCCACCTAGCGGGAGGGGAGATACGCAGTATTTT
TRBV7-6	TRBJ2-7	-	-	CASSFDPMTSKEQYF	TGTGCCAGCAGCTTCGACCCGATGACGTCGAAAGAGCAGTACTTC
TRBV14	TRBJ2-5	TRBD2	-	CASSQALAGAGTQYF	TGTGCCAGCAGCCAAGCACTAGCGGGAGCCGGGACCCAGTACTTC
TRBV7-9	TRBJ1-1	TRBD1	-	CASSRTGGLFNTEAFF	TGTGCCAGCAGCAGGACAGGGGGCTTATTTAACACTGAAGCTTTCTTT
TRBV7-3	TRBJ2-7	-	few	CASSPAGQLREQYF	TGTGCCAGCAGTCCTGCCGGCCAGCTACGAGAGCAGTACTTC
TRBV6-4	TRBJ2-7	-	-	CASSAYEGGSYEQYF	TGTGCCAGCAGTGCGTATGAGGGGGGCTCCTACGAGCAGTACTTC
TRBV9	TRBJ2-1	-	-	CASSANDAHEQFF	TGTGCCAGCAGCGCCAATGATGCCCATGAGCAGTTCTTC
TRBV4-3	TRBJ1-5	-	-	CASSQDRRQPQHF	TGCGCCAGCAGCCAAGATAGACGTCAGCCCCAGCATTTT
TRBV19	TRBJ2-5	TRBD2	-	CASNPTSGVEETQYF	TGTGCCAGTAACCCGACTAGCGGAGTAGAAGAGACCCAGTACTTC
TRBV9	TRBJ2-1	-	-	CASSPLPVNEQFF	TGTGCCAGCAGCCCCCTGCCTGTTAATGAGCAGTTCTTC
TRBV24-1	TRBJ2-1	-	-	CATSEGTGEQFF	TGTGCCACCAGTGAAGGTACGGGTGAGCAGTTCTTC
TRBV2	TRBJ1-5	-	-	CASSDQGHSNQPQHF	TGTGCCAGCAGCGACCAGGGACATAGCAATCAGCCCCAGCATTTT
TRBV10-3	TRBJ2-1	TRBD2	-	CAISGNSGKNNEQFF	TGTGCCATCAGTGGCAATAGCGGGAAAAACAATGAGCAGTTCTTC
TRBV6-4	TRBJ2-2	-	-	CASSDSGGTGELFF	TGTGCCAGCAGTGACTCCGGCGGTACCGGGGAGCTGTTTTTT
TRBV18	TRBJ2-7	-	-	CASSPADYEQYF	TGTGCCAGCTCACCGGCAGACTACGAGCAGTACTTC
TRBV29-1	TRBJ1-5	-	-	CSVEGVMGNQPQHF	TGCAGCGTTGAAGGGGTTATGGGCAATCAGCCCCAGCATTTT
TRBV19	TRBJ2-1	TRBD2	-	CASSPRTSGPYNEQFF	TGTGCCAGTAGTCCCCGGACTAGCGGGCCTTACAATGAGCAGTTCTTC
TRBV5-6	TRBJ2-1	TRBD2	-	CASSPRGSGTYNEQFF	TGTGCCAGCAGCCCGCGCGGGAGCGGGACCTACAATGAGCAGTTCTTC
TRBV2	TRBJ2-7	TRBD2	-	CASSSDSGRANEQYF	TGTGCCAGCAGTTCCGATAGCGGGAGGGCCAACGAGCAGTACTTC
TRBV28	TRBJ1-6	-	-	CASSLTGSGNSPLHF	TGTGCCAGCAGCTTAACAGGGTCCGGTAATTCACCCCTCCACTTT
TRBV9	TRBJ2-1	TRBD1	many	CASSVPDRGTYNEQFF	TGTGCCAGCAGCGTTCCGGACAGGGGTACGTACAATGAGCAGTTCTTC
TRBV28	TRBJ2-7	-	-	CASTASSYEQYF	TGTGCCAGCACGGCTAGCTCCTACGAGCAGTACTTC
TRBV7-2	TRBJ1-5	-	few	CASSLAQGGQPQHF	TGTGCCAGCAGCTTAGCACAGGGTGGGCAGCCCCAGCATTTT
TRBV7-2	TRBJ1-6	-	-	CASSLRVTLSYNSPLHF	TGTGCCAGCAGCTTAAGAGTAACCCTCTCCTATAATTCACCCCTCCACTTT
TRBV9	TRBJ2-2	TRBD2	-	CASSVGLAGGPDTGELFF	TGTGCCAGCAGCGTGGGACTAGCGGGAGGGCCCGACACCGGGGAGCTGTTTTTT
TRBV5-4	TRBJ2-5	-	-	CASSLGLKETQYF	TGTGCCAGCAGCTTGGGGTTAAAAGAGACCCAGTACTTC
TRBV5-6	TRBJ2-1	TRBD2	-	CASSLLPSGSLNEQFF	TGTGCCAGCAGCTTATTGCCTAGCGGGAGTTTAAATGAGCAGTTCTTC
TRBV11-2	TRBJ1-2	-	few	CASSLDQGYYGYTF	TGTGCCAGCAGCTTAGATCAGGGATACTATGGCTACACCTTC
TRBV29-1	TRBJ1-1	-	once	CSGGHNTEAFF	TGCAGCGGGGGACATAACACTGAAGCTTTCTTT
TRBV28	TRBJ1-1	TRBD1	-	CASSAPGQVVEAFF	TGTGCCAGCAGTGCACCGGGACAGGTCGTTGAAGCTTTCTTT
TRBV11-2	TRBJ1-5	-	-	CASSLQNNQPQHF	TGTGCCAGCAGCTTACAGAACAATCAGCCCCAGCATTTT
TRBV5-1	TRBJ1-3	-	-	CASSLAGPLTGNTIYF	TGCGCCAGCAGCTTGGCGGGGCCTCTCACTGGAAACACCATATATTTT
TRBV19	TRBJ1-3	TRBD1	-	CASSAGAGTGVGNTIYF	TGTGCCAGTAGTGCCGGAGCCGGGACAGGGGTTGGAAACACCATATATTTT
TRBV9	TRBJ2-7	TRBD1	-	CASSLRQGGDEQYF	TGTGCCAGCAGCCTTAGACAGGGGGGTGACGAGCAGTACTTC
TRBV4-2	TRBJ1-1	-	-	CASSQDQVEAFF	TGTGCCAGCAGCCAAGATCAGGTTGAAGCTTTCTTT
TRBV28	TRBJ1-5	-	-	CASSLQGESQPQHF	TGTGCCAGCAGCCTCCAGGGTGAGTCTCAGCCCCAGCATTTT
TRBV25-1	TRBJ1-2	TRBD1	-	CASSPWGTGNYGYTF	TGTGCCAGCAGCCCGTGGGGGACAGGGAACTATGGCTACACCTTC
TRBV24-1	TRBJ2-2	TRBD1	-	CATSDLPQTGGTGELFF	TGTGCCACCAGTGATTTGCCTCAGACAGGGGGCACCGGGGAGCTGTTTTTT
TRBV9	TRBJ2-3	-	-	CASSVAGQFDTQYF	TGTGCCAGCAGCGTAGCAGGACAATTCGATACGCAGTATTTT
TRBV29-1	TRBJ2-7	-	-	CSVGGPYEQYF	TGCAGCGTCGGGGGCCCCTACGAGCAGTACTTC
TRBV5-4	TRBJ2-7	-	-	CASSLGSTYEQYF	TGTGCCAGCAGCTTGGGAAGTACCTACGAGCAGTACTTC
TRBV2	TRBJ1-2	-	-	CASSVDRGPGYTF	TGTGCCAGCAGTGTCGACAGAGGACCTGGCTACACCTTC
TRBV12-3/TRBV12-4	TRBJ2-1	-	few	CASSFGRRNEQFF	TGTGCCAGCAGTTTCGGCCGGCGAAATGAGCAGTTCTTC
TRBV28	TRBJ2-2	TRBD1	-	CASNSQGELTGELFF	TGTGCCAGCAATTCCCAGGGGGAGTTGACCGGGGAGCTGTTTTTT
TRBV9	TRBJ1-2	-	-	CASSQLLGGYGYTF	TGTGCCAGCAGCCAGCTCCTAGGTGGCTATGGCTACACCTTC
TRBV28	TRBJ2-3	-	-	CASSFRRNTQYF	TGTGCCAGCAGTTTTCGTCGAAATACGCAGTATTTT
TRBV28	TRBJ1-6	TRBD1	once	CASSSPGTGVNSPLHF	TGTGCCAGCAGTTCCCCAGGGACAGGTGTAAATTCACCCCTCCACTTT
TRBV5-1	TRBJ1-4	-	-	CASSSDMLGEKLFF	TGCGCCAGCAGCTCCGACATGCTCGGTGAAAAACTGTTTTTT
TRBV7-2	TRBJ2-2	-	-	CASTLRGTGELFF	TGTGCCAGCACCCTGAGGGGTACCGGGGAGCTGTTTTTT
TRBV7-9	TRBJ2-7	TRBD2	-	CASSWGGLAGEHYEQYF	TGTGCCAGCAGCTGGGGGGGACTAGCGGGAGAGCACTACGAGCAGTACTTC